The clone carrying this T cell receptor beta chain has a handful of counts. The sample originates from a study of blood T cell repertoires in COVID-19. The CDR3 is 15 amino acids. Looked up from germline, CDR1 is SGHDT and CDR2 is YYEEEE. V gave up 3 bases and J gave up 7 bases, with 16 bases separating them. The authors' processing: Reference gene primer amplification gave nucleated cell count estimates. Produced via immunoSEQ multiplex PCR; TCRdb's table is partial and in-frame only. That table is the source of V, J and clone size, and D and trimming were worked out from the DNA. The data show some 220,000 clones, approximately 80% seen once.

The rearrangement uses TRBV5-6 and TRBJ1-4; the D gene is possibly TRBD1 (5 bases). The origin of this receptor is a human donor in a cohort sampled during active COVID-19. Specimen: peripheral blood. CDR3 DNA sequence: TGTGCCAGCAGCTCCACGGGGGAAATAGGTGAAAAACTGTTTTTT. Amino acid sequence: CASSSTGEIGEKLFF. Combining the CDR3 with reference TRBV5-6 and TRBJ1-4 gives the whole variable domain DAGVTQSPTHLIKTRGQQVTLRCSPKSGHDTVSWYQQALGQGPQFIFQYYEEEERQRGNFPDRFSGHQFPNYSSELNVNALLLGDSALYLCASSSTGEIGEKLFFGSGTQLSVL.